The present TCR beta chain was sequenced within a study of CD8+ T cells in alopecia areata (dated by TCRdb to between 2017 and 2018). Some background on the complete study: The treated patients, all with moderate-to-severe alopecia areata, were enrolled in an open-label pilot trial of oral tofacitinib given at 5 to 10 mg twice daily. Tofacitinib was given for 6 to 18 months, followed by 6 months of follow-up off drug to assess delayed response and recurrence. In treated patients, disease severity was measured using the SALT score, which gives the percentage of scalp surface area affected. High-throughput TCRbeta sequencing was used to examine T cell clonal expansion in alopecia areata in both the C3H/HeJ mouse model and human patients. Scalp tissue and sorted CD4+ and CD8+ peripheral blood T cells from patchy and totalis/universalis alopecia areata patients and from healthy controls were covered by human TCRbeta sequencing. Biopsies were taken from tofacitinib-treated patients at baseline and again at 4 and 24 weeks into treatment, and several of those patients also had a later scalp biopsy. Scalp clonality was compared among normal scalp (n=4), patchy alopecia areata scalp (n=8), and alopecia totalis/universalis scalp (n=8). The RNA source kit depended on sample type: the PAXgene miRNA kit for fixed scalp, the miRNeasy kit for PBMCs, and the RNeasy kit for mouse skin. TCRbeta CDR3 regions were amplified by immunoSEQ multiplex PCR with 35 Vbeta forward and 13 Jbeta reverse primers. Results the study describes overall, beyond this receptor: Tofacitinib significantly lowered scalp clonality and the number of expanded CD8+ clones among the top 100 scalp clones. Because the treated cohort was small and included a single nonresponder, larger studies are needed to assess links between baseline CD8+ expansion and response. Shared TCR sequences between patients were less evident than in mice, which may be partly attributable to HLA diversity in the patient population. Resident alphabeta T cells in normal human skin are also sequenced, complicating scalp TCR repertoire analysis, unlike mouse skin dominated by gammadelta T cells. Compared with normal scalp, lesional scalp, particularly in alopecia totalis/universalis, had higher clonality and more expanded CD8+ clones, which suggests antigenic drive. During tofacitinib treatment, many expanded lesional clones remained in scalp and blood, and this persistence may partly explain relapse after treatment is stopped.

This specimen's time point label, per the study, means: more than three weeks on oral tofacitinib. What the treatment or condition label conveys for this sample: oral pan-JAK inhibitor, 5-10 mg twice daily. Peripheral blood and lesional scalp punch biopsies were obtained from patients with alopecia areata. PBMCs were isolated by density centrifugation and stained for CD3, CD4 and CD8, and CD4+ and CD8+ T cells were sorted on a FACSAria. This clone was detected only a few times. Its antigen specificity is not known. Base qualities were left out, and no much larger clone turns up one base away. V loses 0 bases of germline sequence and J loses 0 bases, and the interval between the two ends is 11 bases. Taken from cysteine to phenylalanine, the CDR3 has 16 residues. The retained sequence is limited to the CDR3, 48 bases, with the frame set at the first base. Sequences LNHNV (CDR1) and YYDKDF (CDR2) are obtained from the germline V gene (reference sequence).

The library was prepared using the immunoSEQ multiplex PCR assay. RNA was extracted from all samples and reverse transcribed into cDNA as template for TCR sequencing. SuperScript III was used for first-strand cDNA synthesis, primed with a 2:1 mix of oligo-dT and random hexamers. Amplification bias was assessed with a synthetic immune receptor repertoire, and residual bias was removed computationally. The published analysis was carried out like this. Raw reads were preprocessed to remove errors, and CDR3 was defined by IMGT conventions from the conserved cysteine to phenylalanine. Clonality was computed by normalizing Shannon entropy by log2 of the number of productive unique TCRs and subtracting the result from 1. Scalp TCRbeta sequences were cross-referenced with sorted blood CD4 and CD8 repertoires so that the CD4 or CD8 identity of scalp clones could be inferred. In its TCRdb copy, this immuneACCESS table keeps in-frame sequences only and misses some clones. Where compared with another copy, unresolved V genes explain less than half of these, and the others have no known cause. That table furnishes V, J and clone size, whereas the DNA furnished D and trimming. For this sample there are about 200,000 clones; 50% to 60% appear just once. Over 3% of the sample comes from the top ten.

This TCR came from a human donor with alopecia areata. The chain couples TRBV15 to TRBJ1-1; perhaps TRBD1 is the D gene, with 5 bases matching. The specimen comprised CD4+ T cells sorted from blood, sampled at week 4, from a patient treated with tofacitinib. In nucleotides, the sequence is TGTGCCACCAGCAGAGATCTGTCAGGGCTGAACACTGAAGCTTTCTTT. Its amino acids are CATSRDLSGLNTEAFF.